These T cell receptor beta chains were read from a single sample in a study of shared clonotypes between healthy human individuals. Clones were sequenced by immunoSEQ multiplex PCR, and TCRdb holds only the in-frame ones, with some missing. The profile shows about 960,000 clones, approximately 76% of them singletons. Material for sequencing was memory CD4+ T cells sorted from blood. These TCRs come from a man younger than 30 in good health. Each CDR3 is given with its conserved first and last residue. The D gene is left open where the match is weak. Part of the rows lack a size; the others show once, few, many or a class for expanded clones.

CDR3 length	clone size	V gene	D gene	J gene	CDR3 DNA	CDR3 protein
13	-	TRBV6-1	-	TRBJ1-2	TGTGCCAGCAGTATCCGGGACGGCTATGGCTACACCTTC	CASSIRDGYGYTF
17	-	TRBV30	TRBD2	TRBJ2-1	TGTGCCTGGAGTGTACTACTAGCGGGCTACTCCTACAATGAGCAGTTCTTC	CAWSVLLAGYSYNEQFF
15	-	TRBV5-5	-	TRBJ2-7	TGTGCCAGCAGCTTGACAGGGAACCTTCCCTACGAGCAGTACTTC	CASSLTGNLPYEQYF
16	-	TRBV28	TRBD2	TRBJ2-3	TGTGCCAGCAGCCAAGGACTAGCGGGGGGGTTAGATACGCAGTATTTT	CASSQGLAGGLDTQYF
17	-	TRBV27	-	TRBJ2-1	TGTGCCAGCAGTTTGGAGGCGGGATCTTTAGTCTACAATGAGCAGTTCTTC	CASSLEAGSLVYNEQFF
14	-	TRBV30	TRBD1	TRBJ1-2	TGTGCCTGGAGTACAGGACAGGACAGTTATGGCTACACCTTC	CAWSTGQDSYGYTF
16	-	TRBV5-3	TRBD1	TRBJ1-1	TGTGCCAGAAGCTTGGCCCGACAGGGGGGAGGTACTGAAGCTTTCTTT	CARSLARQGGGTEAFF
14	-	TRBV7-2	TRBD1	TRBJ1-2	TGTGCCAGCAGCCGGCGGGACAGTCCCTATGGCTACACCTTC	CASSRRDSPYGYTF
14	few	TRBV7-2	TRBD1	TRBJ1-5	TGTGCCAGCAGCAACCGACAGGGGGCTTCGGCCCAGCATTTT	CASSNRQGASAQHF
15	-	TRBV19	-	TRBJ1-5	TGTGCCAGTAGTATGGGGTTTGGTAGCAATCAGCCCCAGCATTTT	CASSMGFGSNQPQHF
15	-	TRBV6-1	-	TRBJ1-5	TGTGCCAGCAGTGAAGCGATGGCAGGCAATCAGCCCCAGCATTTT	CASSEAMAGNQPQHF
14	-	TRBV5-4	-	TRBJ2-7	TGTGCCAGCAGCTTGGCCGGGGGGCCCTACGAGCAGTACTTC	CASSLAGGPYEQYF
14	-	TRBV12-1	-	TRBJ2-7	TGTGCCAGCAGCTCTGGGTTTGACCCCTACGAGCAGTACTTC	CASSSGFDPYEQYF
16	-	TRBV7-6	-	TRBJ2-1	TGTGCCAGCAGCTTAGTCCCCTTAGGCTCCTACAATGAGCAGTTCTTC	CASSLVPLGSYNEQFF
14	-	TRBV7-2	-	TRBJ1-1	TGTGCCAGCAGCCGGGGACATGGCGACACTGAAGCTTTCTTT	CASSRGHGDTEAFF
13	-	TRBV7-7	-	TRBJ2-5	TGTGCTAGCGGCTTAGGAGTACAAGAGACCCAGTACTTC	CASGLGVQETQYF
15	-	TRBV14	-	TRBJ1-6	TGTGCCAGCAGCCAAGATCTAGGGAGGGATTCACCCCTCCACTTT	CASSQDLGRDSPLHF
15	-	TRBV10-3	TRBD1	TRBJ1-6	TGTGCCATCAGTGGGGGACAGGGTCCGAATTCACCCCTCCACTTT	CAISGGQGPNSPLHF
15	-	TRBV28	TRBD1	TRBJ1-5	TGTGCCAGCAGAAGGACAGGGGGCGACAATCAGCCCCAGCATTTT	CASRRTGGDNQPQHF
14	-	TRBV6-5	TRBD1	TRBJ2-7	TGTGCCAGCAGTAAGGACAGGGGCCACTACGAGCAGTACTTC	CASSKDRGHYEQYF
15	-	TRBV18	TRBD1	TRBJ1-1	TGTGCCAGCTCACCGGGGACAGCCCTGAACACTGAAGCTTTCTTT	CASSPGTALNTEAFF
11	many	TRBV30	-	TRBJ1-4	TGTGCCTGGAGTGTAAGCCACCGGATGTTTTTT	CAWSVSHRMFF
14	many	TRBV6-1	TRBD1	TRBJ1-2	TGTGCCAGCAGTGGTGACAGGGGATTCTCTGGCTACACCTTC	CASSGDRGFSGYTF